These T cell receptor beta chains were read from a single sample in a study of spatial heterogeneity in lung cancer. One entry per CDR3 protein, called by TCRdb with MiXCR from the 5' RACE reads. The table includes roughly 40,000 distinct CDR3 sequences, 6.5% to 7% detected once. Sequenced here: PBMCs, sampled at surgery. Receptors originate from a female donor with early-stage non-small cell lung cancer. The CDR3 runs from the conserved cysteine through the conserved F or W. Fields, in order: D gene, J gene, V gene, clone size, CDR3 DNA, CDR3 protein. D genes are given only for firm matches. Only part of the rows carry a size: once, few, many, or a class if the clone is expanded.

-	TRBJ2-5	TRBV4-3	many	TGCGCCAGCAGCCAAGAGGGGTCAGAGACCCAGTACTTC	CASSQEGSETQYF
-	TRBJ2-7	TRBV5-1	-	TGCGCCAGCAGCCCGGCCACAATCTCCTACGAGCAGTACTTC	CASSPATISYEQYF
-	TRBJ1-6	TRBV6-5	-	TGTGCCAGCAGTTACTCGCGGGAAGAGCGCTCACCCCTCCGCTTT	CASSYSREERSPLRF
TRBD1	TRBJ2-7	TRBV6-1	many	TGTGCCAGCAGTGTAGCAGGGGGTGTCTACGAGCAGTACTTC	CASSVAGGVYEQYF
-	TRBJ2-7	TRBV27	few	TGTGCCAGCAGTCTCCGCTCAGGGGGGGGCTACAGTATCTCCTACGAGCAGTACTTC	CASSLRSGGGYSISYEQYF
-	TRBJ2-7	TRBV28	few	TGTGCCAGCAGTCTGACACAGAGCTCCTACGAGCAGTACTTC	CASSLTQSSYEQYF
-	TRBJ2-1	TRBV15	few	TGTGCCACCAGCAGAGATAGGCGGGAATACAATGAGCAGTTCTTC	CATSRDRREYNEQFF
-	TRBJ1-5	TRBV20-1	few	TGCAGTGCTGGAACGGGACATAGCAATCAGCCCCAGCATTTT	CSAGTGHSNQPQHF
-	TRBJ2-2	TRBV2	many	TGTGCCACCGGGGCTGATCCCTATGGGGAGCTGTTTTTT	CATGADPYGELFF
-	TRBJ1-5	TRBV3-1	many	TGTGCCAGCAGCCAAGACATTAGCAATCAGCCCCAGCATTTT	CASSQDISNQPQHF
-	TRBJ2-1	TRBV9	many	TGTGCCAGCAGCGTAGTGGCGGGGCACTCCTACAATGAGCAGTTCTTC	CASSVVAGHSYNEQFF
-	TRBJ1-3	TRBV30	-	TGTGCCTGGAGAGTGGCCAGCTCTGGAAACACCATATATTTT	CAWRVASSGNTIYF
TRBD1	TRBJ2-2	TRBV7-8	many	TGTGCCAGCAGCTTAGCGGAAGGGACAGGCAAGCTGTTTTTT	CASSLAEGTGKLFF
-	TRBJ2-3	TRBV5-5	-	TGTGCCAGCAGCTTGGACAGGATGACAGATACGCAGTATTTT	CASSLDRMTDTQYF
-	TRBJ1-6	TRBV6-6	few	TGTGCCAGCGCGGCAGTTGGATCACCCCTCCACTTT	CASAAVGSPLHF
-	TRBJ2-3	TRBV20-1	-	TGCAGTGCCCCTCACCAGATTAGCACAGATACGCAGTATTTT	CSAPHQISTDTQYF
-	TRBJ2-7	TRBV2	-	TGTGCCAGCAACGAGGGGTACGAGCAGTACTTC	CASNEGYEQYF
TRBD2	TRBJ2-3	TRBV7-2	many	TGTGCCAGCAGCAGCGGGAGGACAGATACGCAGTATTTT	CASSSGRTDTQYF
TRBD1	TRBJ1-6	TRBV7-6	-	TGTGCCAGCAGCGGGGACAGGGTCCTTAATTCACCCCTCCACTTT	CASSGDRVLNSPLHF
-	TRBJ2-1	TRBV5-1	many	TGCGCCAGCAGCTTGGACGGGAGTCCCTACAATGAGCAGTTCTTC	CASSLDGSPYNEQFF
TRBD1	TRBJ1-2	TRBV12-3/TRBV12-4	few	TGTGCCAGCAGCCGAACAGGGGGCTATGGCTACACCTTC	CASSRTGGYGYTF
-	TRBJ1-6	TRBV6-6	many	TGTGCCAGCAGTTCCCGCGAGGGGACTAATTCACCCCTCCACTTT	CASSSREGTNSPLHF
-	TRBJ1-2	TRBV7-9	-	TGTGCCAGCAGCCAGGCGCGACGGACAGCTAACTATGGCTACACCTTC	CASSQARRTANYGYTF
-	TRBJ2-7	TRBV3-1	many	TGCATGCGTGGGACCCATCCTTTCTACGAGCAGTACTTC	CMRGTHPFYEQYF
-	TRBJ2-7	TRBV6-1	many	TGTGCCAGCAGTCACGGGGGTGCCTCCTACGAGCAGTACTTC	CASSHGGASYEQYF
-	TRBJ2-5	TRBV5-1	-	TGCGCCAGCAGCTTGGATGACAATTGGGGGACCCAGTACTTC	CASSLDDNWGTQYF
-	TRBJ1-1	TRBV29-1	few	TGCAGCGTGGGGGACCCGAACACTGAAGCTTTCTTT	CSVGDPNTEAFF
TRBD1	TRBJ1-2	TRBV7-9	-	TGTGCCAGCAGCCCCAAAACAGGGGCTACTAACTATGGCTACACCTTC	CASSPKTGATNYGYTF
TRBD1	TRBJ1-5	TRBV20-1	few	TGCAGTGCCTTTCAACAGGGGAGCAATCAGCCCCAGCATTTT	CSAFQQGSNQPQHF
TRBD1	TRBJ2-4	TRBV12-3/TRBV12-4	few	TGTGCCAGCAGTCGACAGGGGGCTGCGGCCAAAAACATTCAGTACTTC	CASSRQGAAAKNIQYF
TRBD1	TRBJ1-3	TRBV7-9	few	TGTGCCAGCAGCCCGAGACAGGGCTCAGGAAACACCATATATTTT	CASSPRQGSGNTIYF
-	TRBJ2-3	TRBV6-4	many	TGTGCCAGCAGTCCTACCACAGATACGCAGTATTTT	CASSPTTDTQYF
-	TRBJ1-2	TRBV5-1	many	TGCGCCAGCAGCCAGGACAGTAACTATGGCTACACCTTC	CASSQDSNYGYTF
-	TRBJ2-7	TRBV11-2	many	TGTGCCAGCACCGAGGGTCTCTCCTACGAGCAGTACTTC	CASTEGLSYEQYF
-	TRBJ1-6	TRBV10-3	many	TGTGCCATCAGTGAGCAGGGGAGCTCCTATAATTCACCCCTCCACTTT	CAISEQGSSYNSPLHF
-	TRBJ2-5	TRBV11-2	-	TGTGCCAGCAGCTTAACCTCTAGCCGCGGCCAAGAGACCCAGTACTTC	CASSLTSSRGQETQYF
-	TRBJ2-7	TRBV12-3/TRBV12-4	few	TGTGCCAGCAGTTTCCATGGGTCCTACGAGCAGTACTTC	CASSFHGSYEQYF
-	TRBJ2-2	TRBV5-1	many	TGCGCCAGCAGCTTAATAGCCCCTGTGGGCACCGGGGAGCTGTTTTTT	CASSLIAPVGTGELFF
TRBD2	TRBJ2-3	TRBV18	few	TGTGCCAGCTCACCACTAACTAGCGGTGGGAGGGATACGCAGTATTTT	CASSPLTSGGRDTQYF
TRBD1	TRBJ2-7	TRBV6-5	many	TGTGCCAGCAGTTACGCGGGACAGGGGTCCTACGAGCAGTACTTC	CASSYAGQGSYEQYF
TRBD1	TRBJ1-2	TRBV7-2	-	TGTGCCAGCAGCTCGACAGGGTCCTCCTATGGCTACACCTTC	CASSSTGSSYGYTF
TRBD1	TRBJ2-7	TRBV6-2/TRBV6-3	few	TGTGCCAGCATAACAAACAGGGGGCCATCCTACGAGCAGTACTTC	CASITNRGPSYEQYF
-	TRBJ2-5	TRBV7-2	many	TGTGCCAGCAGCCAAAGACAAGAGACCCAGTACTTC	CASSQRQETQYF
-	TRBJ2-3	TRBV7-2	many	TGTGCCAGCAGCCCAGTCCTAGCAATGGATACGCAGTATTTT	CASSPVLAMDTQYF
TRBD1	TRBJ1-1	TRBV18	-	TGTGCCAGCTCTCGGGACAGCGGAAACACTGAAGCTTTCTTT	CASSRDSGNTEAFF
TRBD1	TRBJ2-2	TRBV2	few	TGTGCCAGCAGAAGACAGGGGGCGGACACCGGGGAGCTGTTTTTT	CASRRQGADTGELFF
TRBD2	TRBJ2-3	TRBV20-1	-	TGCAGTGCCCCCGGGGCGGGGGGGCTGAGAACAGATACGCAGTATTTT	CSAPGAGGLRTDTQYF
-	TRBJ2-7	TRBV5-1	many	TGCGCCAGCAGCCAACCGGCCCAAGGCGAGCAGTACTTC	CASSQPAQGEQYF
TRBD1	TRBJ2-7	TRBV7-6	many	TGTGCCAGCAGCCCCGGACAGGGTTACGAGCAGTACTTC	CASSPGQGYEQYF
TRBD1	TRBJ1-3	TRBV12-5	many	TGTGCTAGTGGTTACGGACAGGGCATATATGGAAACACCATATATTTT	CASGYGQGIYGNTIYF
TRBD1	TRBJ1-2	TRBV6-6	many	TGTGCCAGCACCCTGACAGGGGTAAACTATGGCTACACCTTC	CASTLTGVNYGYTF
-	TRBJ2-3	TRBV5-4	few	TGTGCCAGCAGCTCCGCCACCGATAGGGGCACAGATACGCAGTATTTT	CASSSATDRGTDTQYF
-	TRBJ2-7	TRBV12-3/TRBV12-4	few	TGTGCCAGCAGCCCTATTGGGGCCCCCGAGCAGTACTTC	CASSPIGAPEQYF
-	TRBJ1-1	TRBV6-5	few	TGTGCCAGCAGTTATTCGGGGGTAGAGGCTTTCTTT	CASSYSGVEAFF
-	TRBJ1-6	TRBV7-9	many	TGTGCCAGCAGTCTGCGGGACCCTCTACCGGGGCCCCTCCACTTT	CASSLRDPLPGPLHF
-	TRBJ1-6	TRBV4-3	few	TGCGCCAGCAGCCAAGATCCCAGGGCAAATTCACCCCTCCACTTT	CASSQDPRANSPLHF
TRBD2	TRBJ2-3	TRBV13	many	TGTGCCTCCGCCTTAGGGTGGGGGGGAGTCACAGATACGCAGTATTTT	CASALGWGGVTDTQYF
TRBD2	TRBJ2-1	TRBV7-2	many	TGTGCCAGCAGCCCGGAACTAGCGGGGGGAAACAATGAGCAGTTCTTC	CASSPELAGGNNEQFF
TRBD2	TRBJ2-2	TRBV7-2	many	TGTGCCAGCAGCCGTATGGGGACTAGCGGGGCGAACACCGGGGAGCTGTTTTTT	CASSRMGTSGANTGELFF